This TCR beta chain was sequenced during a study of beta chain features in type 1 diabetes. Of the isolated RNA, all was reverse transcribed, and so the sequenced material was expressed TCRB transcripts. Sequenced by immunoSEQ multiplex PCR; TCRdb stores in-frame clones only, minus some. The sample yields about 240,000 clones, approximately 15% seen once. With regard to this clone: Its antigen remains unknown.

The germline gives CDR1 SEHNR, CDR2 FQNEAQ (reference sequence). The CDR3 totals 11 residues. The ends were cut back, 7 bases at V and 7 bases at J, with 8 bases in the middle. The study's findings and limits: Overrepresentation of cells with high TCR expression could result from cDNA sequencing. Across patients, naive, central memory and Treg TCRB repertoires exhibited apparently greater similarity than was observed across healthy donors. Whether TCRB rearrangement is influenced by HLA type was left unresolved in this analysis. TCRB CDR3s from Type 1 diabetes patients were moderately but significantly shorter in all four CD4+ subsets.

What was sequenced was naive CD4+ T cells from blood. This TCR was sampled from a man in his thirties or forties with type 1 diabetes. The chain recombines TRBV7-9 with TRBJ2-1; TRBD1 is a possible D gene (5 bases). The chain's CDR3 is CASTRANEQFF. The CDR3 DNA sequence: TGTGCCAGCACCAGGGCGAATGAGCAGTTCTTC.